The clone carrying this T cell receptor beta chain was observed once. The target antigen is unknown. The junction does not match germline at one end; this may be a read error. TCRdb ran MiXCR on the PCR reads and lists one entry per CDR3 protein. The data hold about 510,000 distinct CDR3 sequences, with about 25% observed a single time. This record comes from a study of molecular identifiers for immune sequencing clone quantification. Overall study results and limits: Sizes of clones that are highly expanded could be underestimated (if identical TCR molecules share a barcode). Among effectors, clones above 20 RNA copies held over 97% of molecules; among naive cells, under 1%.

The CDR3 extends over 15 amino acids. Germline V gene sequence: CDR1 MNHEY, CDR2 SMNVEV (reference sequence). The sample taken for sequencing was naive CD8+ T cells from blood, with Jurkat cell RNA spiked in. Subset reported: FACS-sorted CD8+CD4-CCR7+CD45RA+ naive T cells. The sequence was collected from a human donor in good health. Some libraries in this study had Jurkat cell RNA spiked in. This chain uses TRBV27 with TRBJ2-7; D is possibly TRBD2 (6 bases). The CDR3 DNA sequence: TGTGCCAGCAGCCCAGGGAGCGGGTACGCCTACGGGCAGTACTTC. The encoded protein is CASSPGSGYAYGQYF.